This T cell receptor beta chain was profiled in a study of shared clonotypes between healthy human individuals. This CDR3 region has 14 residues. Germline V gene lookup returns CDR1 MDHEN and CDR2 SYDVKM. V lost 2 bases to trimming and J lost 5 bases, with 10 bases between them. Each replicate PCR on the sorted subsets used roughly 210 ng DNA (approximately 33,000 T cell genomes). Sequencing used immunoSEQ multiplex PCR; TCRdb keeps in-frame clones, though not all of them. The profile shows 300,000 to 400,000 clones, around 70% of them singletons. The receptor comes from a man in his thirties or forties in good health. The chain uses TRBV28 and TRBJ1-5, with D possibly TRBD1 on 6 matching bases. Sequences were obtained from memory CD4+ T cells sorted from blood. The subset: CD45RA-negative fraction. DNA of the CDR3: TGTGCCAGCAGTTTACTGGGGGCAGATCAGCCCCAGCATTTT. This encodes CASSLLGADQPQHF.